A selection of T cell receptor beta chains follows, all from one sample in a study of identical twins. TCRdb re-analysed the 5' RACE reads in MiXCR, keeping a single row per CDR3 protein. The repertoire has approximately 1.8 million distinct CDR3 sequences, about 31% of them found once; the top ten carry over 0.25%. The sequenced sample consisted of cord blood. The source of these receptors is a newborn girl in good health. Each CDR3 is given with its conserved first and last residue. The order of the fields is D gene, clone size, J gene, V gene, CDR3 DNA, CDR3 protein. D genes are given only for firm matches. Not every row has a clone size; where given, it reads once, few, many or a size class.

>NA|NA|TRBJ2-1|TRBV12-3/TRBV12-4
TGTGCCGGCAGCCATCCGGACAGCTACAATGAGCAGTTCTTC
CAGSHPDSYNEQFF
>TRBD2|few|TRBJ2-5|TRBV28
TGTGCCAGCAGCCCAAGCGGGGTCGGGGAAGAGACCCAGTACTTC
CASSPSGVGEETQYF
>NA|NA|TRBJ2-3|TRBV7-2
TGTGCCAGCAGCCATAGTGGATCAGATACGCAGTATTTT
CASSHSGSDTQYF
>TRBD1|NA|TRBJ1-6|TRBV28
TGTGCCAGCACTACCGGGACAGGGCTTCGATCACCCCTCCACTTT
CASTTGTGLRSPLHF
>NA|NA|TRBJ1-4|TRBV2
TGTGCCAGCAGTGACCCCGGGGGGGTCCAGGAAAAACTGTTTTTT
CASSDPGGVQEKLFF
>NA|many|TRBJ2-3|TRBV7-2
TGTGCCAGCTTATCCACAGATACGCAGTATTTT
CASLSTDTQYF
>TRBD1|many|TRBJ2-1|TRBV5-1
TGCGCCAGCAGCTTGGTCAGGGGGCCTTACAATGAGCAGTTCTTC
CASSLVRGPYNEQFF
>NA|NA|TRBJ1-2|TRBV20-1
TGCAGTACTAGTTACTACAGTCCAAGGGACTATGGCTACACCTTC
CSTSYYSPRDYGYTF
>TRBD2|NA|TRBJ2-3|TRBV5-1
TGCGCCAGCAGCTTGAGGGGACTAGCGGGAGGAAGCACAGATACGCAGTATTTT
CASSLRGLAGGSTDTQYF
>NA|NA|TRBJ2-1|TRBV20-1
TGCAGTGCTTTTATCCGCAATGAGCAGTTCTTC
CSAFIRNEQFF
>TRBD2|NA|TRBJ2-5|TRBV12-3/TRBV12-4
TGTGCCAGCAGATCCACGAGACTAGCGGGAAAGGATGAGCAGTACTTC
CASRSTRLAGKDEQYF
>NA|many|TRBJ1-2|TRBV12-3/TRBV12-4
TGTGCCAGTAGGGAGGACGGATTCTATGGCTACACCTTC
CASREDGFYGYTF
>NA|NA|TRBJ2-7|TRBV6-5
TGTGCCAGCAGTTACATCAGGGGCCCCCCCTACGAGCAGTACTTC
CASSYIRGPPYEQYF
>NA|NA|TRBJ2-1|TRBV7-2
TGTGCCAGCAGTATTTTCAGCGGGCGCAATGAGCAGTTCTTC
CASSIFSGRNEQFF
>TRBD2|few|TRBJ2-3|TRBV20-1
TGCAGTGCTAAATTGACTAGCGGGATCAGAGATACGCAGTATTTT
CSAKLTSGIRDTQYF
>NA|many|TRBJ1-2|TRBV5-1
TGCGCCAGCGGGGATTCGGGTCCTGGCTACACCTTC
CASGDSGPGYTF
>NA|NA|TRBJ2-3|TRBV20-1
TGCAGTGCGCTTATAGCGTCTAGCACAGATACGCAGTATTTT
CSALIASSTDTQYF
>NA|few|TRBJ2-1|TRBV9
TGTGCCAGCAGCGTAGAGGGGGGGCCACATGAGCAGTTCTTC
CASSVEGGPHEQFF
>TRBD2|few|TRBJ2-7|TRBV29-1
TGCAGCGTTCCGACTAGCGGGGGTTACGAGCAGTACTTC
CSVPTSGGYEQYF
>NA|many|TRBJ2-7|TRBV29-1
TGCAGCGTTGAAGGTCTTCTGAAAGAGCAGTACTTC
CSVEGLLKEQYF
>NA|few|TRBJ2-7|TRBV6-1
TGTGCCAGCAGTGAAAAGACCTACGAGCAGTACTTC
CASSEKTYEQYF
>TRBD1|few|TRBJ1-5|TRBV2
TGTGCCAGCAACAAAGGGACAGGAGACAATCAGCCCCAGCATTTT
CASNKGTGDNQPQHF
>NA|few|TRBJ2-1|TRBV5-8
TGTGCCAGCAGCAACCCCTTTGAGCGCAATGAGCAGTTCTTC
CASSNPFERNEQFF
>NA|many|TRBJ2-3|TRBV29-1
TGCAGCGCCGACGAGGGGCACACAGATACGCAGTATTTT
CSADEGHTDTQYF
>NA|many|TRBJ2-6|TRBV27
TGTGCCAGCAGTTGGGGATTACAACTCTCTGGGGCCAACGTCCTGACTTTC
CASSWGLQLSGANVLTF
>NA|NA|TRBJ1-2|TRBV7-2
TGTGCCAGCAGCCGAAGGACCGCTGACTATGGCTACACCTTC
CASSRRTADYGYTF
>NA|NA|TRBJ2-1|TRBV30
TGTGCCTGGAGGGGGTATAATGAGCAGTTCTTC
CAWRGYNEQFF
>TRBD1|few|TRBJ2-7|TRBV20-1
TGCAGTGCGGTCGTGGGGACAGGAGACTACGAGCAGTACTTC
CSAVVGTGDYEQYF
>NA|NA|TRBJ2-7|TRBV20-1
TGCAGTGCTAGCGGGGTCCGCGGGAAGTCCTACGAGCAGTACTTC
CSASGVRGKSYEQYF
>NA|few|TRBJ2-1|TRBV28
TGTGCCAGCAGTTTGTCGGGACTCCTTTACAATGAGCAGTTCTTC
CASSLSGLLYNEQFF
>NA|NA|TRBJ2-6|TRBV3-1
TGTGCCAGCAGCGAGAACCAAAGAGGTCTTTCTGGGGCCAACGTCCTGACTTTC
CASSENQRGLSGANVLTF
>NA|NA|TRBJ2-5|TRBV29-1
TGCAGCGTTGGGGAAACGGGTGCCCGGAGCTTTCGGGAGCAGTACTTC
CSVGETGARSFREQYF
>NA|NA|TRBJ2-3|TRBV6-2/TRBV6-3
TGTGCCAGCAAAGAAGGATCCAGACGAGCTAGCACAGATACGCAGTATTTT
CASKEGSRRASTDTQYF
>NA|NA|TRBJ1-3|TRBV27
TGTGCCAGCACAACTACAGGGACTGGAAACACCATATATTTT
CASTTTGTGNTIYF
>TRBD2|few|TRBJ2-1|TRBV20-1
TGCAGTGCTAGAGGGACTAGCGCCGTTATCTACAATGAGCAGTTCTTC
CSARGTSAVIYNEQFF
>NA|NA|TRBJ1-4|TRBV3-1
TGTGCCAGCAGCCAAGGACAGAATATCGAAAAACTGTTTTTT
CASSQGQNIEKLFF
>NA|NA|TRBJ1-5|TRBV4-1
TGCGCCAGCAGCCAAGGCGACACGAACGATCAGCCCCAGCATTTT
CASSQGDTNDQPQHF
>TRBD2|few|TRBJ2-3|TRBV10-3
TGTGCCATCAGTGACGTAGCGGGGGCGCCCACAGATACGCAGTATTTT
CAISDVAGAPTDTQYF
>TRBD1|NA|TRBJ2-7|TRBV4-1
TGCGCCAGCAGCCATACCTCCGGGACAGATTACGAGCAGTACTTC
CASSHTSGTDYEQYF
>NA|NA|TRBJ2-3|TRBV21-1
TGTGCCAGCAGCAAGCGGGGGGGACTCACAGATACGCAGTATTTT
CASSKRGGLTDTQYF